This TCR beta chain stems from a study of OX40 agonist ivuxolimab in advanced cancers. Measured with immunoSEQ multiplex PCR; TCRdb has only the in-frame clones, and not every one. The table has some 50,000 clones, more than 75% seen once. Sample: CD4+ or CD8+ T cells sorted from blood, taken in a trial of the OX40 agonist ivuxolimab. This clonotype was sampled from an adult with an advanced solid tumor such as melanoma, head and neck, liver or kidney cancer.

CDR3 coding DNA: TGTGCCAGTAGCTTGGACAGGAGCTCCTACAATGAGCAGTTCTTC. Protein product: CASSLDRSSYNEQFF. V and J are TRBV19 and TRBJ2-1; TRBD1 matches 7 bases. Trimming at V came to 6 bases and at J to 0 bases, leaving 5 bases not matched to a gene. Germline V gene lookup returns CDR1 LNHDA and CDR2 SQIVND (reference sequence). This CDR3 contains 15 residues.